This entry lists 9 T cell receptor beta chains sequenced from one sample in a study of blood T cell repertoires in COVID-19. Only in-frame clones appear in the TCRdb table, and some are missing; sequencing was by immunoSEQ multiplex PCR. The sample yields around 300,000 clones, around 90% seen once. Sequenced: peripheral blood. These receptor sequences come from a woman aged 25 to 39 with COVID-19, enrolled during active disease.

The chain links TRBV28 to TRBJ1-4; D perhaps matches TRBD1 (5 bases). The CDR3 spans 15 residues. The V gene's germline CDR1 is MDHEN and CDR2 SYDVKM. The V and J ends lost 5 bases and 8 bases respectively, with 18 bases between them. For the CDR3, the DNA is TGTGCCAGCAGTCTATTGGGTGGGGGGGGAGAAAAACTGTTTTTT. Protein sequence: CASSLLGGGGEKLFF.

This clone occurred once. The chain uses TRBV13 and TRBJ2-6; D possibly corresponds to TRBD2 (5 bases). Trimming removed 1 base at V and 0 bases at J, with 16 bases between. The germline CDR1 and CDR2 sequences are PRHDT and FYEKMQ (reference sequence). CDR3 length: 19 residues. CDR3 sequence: CASSLAVEAYYSGANVLTF. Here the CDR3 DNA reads TGTGCCAGCAGCTTAGCAGTGGAGGCTTACTACTCTGGGGCCAACGTCCTGACTTTC.

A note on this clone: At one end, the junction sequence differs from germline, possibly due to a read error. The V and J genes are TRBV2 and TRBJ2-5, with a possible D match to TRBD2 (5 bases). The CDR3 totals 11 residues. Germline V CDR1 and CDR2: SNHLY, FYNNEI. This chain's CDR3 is CASSLYEGHHF. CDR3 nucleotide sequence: TGTGCCAGCAGTCTTTACGAGGGCCACCACTTC.

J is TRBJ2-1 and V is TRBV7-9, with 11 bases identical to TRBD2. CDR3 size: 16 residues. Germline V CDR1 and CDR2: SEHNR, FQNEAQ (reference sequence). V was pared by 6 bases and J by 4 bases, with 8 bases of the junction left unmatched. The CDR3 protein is CASRTGTSGLYNEQFF. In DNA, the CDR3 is TGTGCCAGCAGGACCGGGACTAGCGGTTTATACAATGAGCAGTTCTTC.

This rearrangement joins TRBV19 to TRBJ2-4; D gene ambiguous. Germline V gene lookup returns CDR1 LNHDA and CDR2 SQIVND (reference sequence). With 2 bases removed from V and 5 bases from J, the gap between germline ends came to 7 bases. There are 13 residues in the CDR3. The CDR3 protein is CASSINAENIQYF. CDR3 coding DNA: TGTGCCAGTAGTATAAACGCGGAAAACATTCAGTACTTC. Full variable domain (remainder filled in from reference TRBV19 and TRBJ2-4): DGGITQSPKYLFRKEGQNVTLSCEQNLNHDAMYWYRQDPGQGLRLIYYSQIVNDFQKGDIAEGYSVSREKKESFPLTVTSAQKNPTAFYLCASSINAENIQYFGAGTRLSVL.

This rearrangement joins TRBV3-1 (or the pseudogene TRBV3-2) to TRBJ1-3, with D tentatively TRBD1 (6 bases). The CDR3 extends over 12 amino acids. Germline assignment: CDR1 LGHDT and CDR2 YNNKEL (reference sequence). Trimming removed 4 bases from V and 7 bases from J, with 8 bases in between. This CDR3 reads CASSPQGNTIYF. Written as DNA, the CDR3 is TGTGCCAGCAGCCCCCAGGGGAACACCATATATTTT.

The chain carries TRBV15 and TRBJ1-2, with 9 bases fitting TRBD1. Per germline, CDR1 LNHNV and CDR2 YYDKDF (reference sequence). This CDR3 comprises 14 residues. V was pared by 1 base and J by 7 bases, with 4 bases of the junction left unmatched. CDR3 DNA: TGTGCCACCAGCAGAGGACAGGGGGAACGTGGCTACACCTTC. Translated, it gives CATSRGQGERGYTF.

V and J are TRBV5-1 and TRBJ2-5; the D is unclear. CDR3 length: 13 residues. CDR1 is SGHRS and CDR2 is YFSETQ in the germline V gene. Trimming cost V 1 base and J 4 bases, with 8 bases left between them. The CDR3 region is CASSLIVGETQYF. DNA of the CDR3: TGCGCCAGCAGCTTGATAGTTGGAGAGACCCAGTACTTC.

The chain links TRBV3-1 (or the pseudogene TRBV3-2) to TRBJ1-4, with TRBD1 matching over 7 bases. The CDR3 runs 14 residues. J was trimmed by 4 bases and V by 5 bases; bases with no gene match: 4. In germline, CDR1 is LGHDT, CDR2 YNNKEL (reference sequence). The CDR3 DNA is TGTGCCAGCAGCTGGGGACAGCTTAATGAAAAACTGTTTTTT. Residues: CASSWGQLNEKLFF.